This T cell receptor (beta chain) was recovered during a study of read filtering for tumor transcriptome and immune sequencing. Across the whole study: RNA-seq yielded only roughly 75 to 1273 TCR reads, IR-seq about 4 to 10.27 million. Study-wide points: In IR-seq, single-read clonotypes were approximately 83% of clonotypes but approximately 3.2% of reads.

Every patient had bone marrow sampled while the disease was active. There are many counts of this clonotype. Antigen: not known. The library was built from roughly 400 ng RNA with molecular barcoded adaptors for alpha/delta and beta/gamma chains. Each CDR3 protein is one row after TCRdb ran MiXCR on the reads. Of 60,000 to 75,000 distinct CDR3 sequences in the sample, roughly 20% were seen once. V dropped 5 bases and J dropped 0 bases, with 4 bases sitting between them. The length of the CDR3 is 11 residues. Germline V gives CDR1 GTSNPN, CDR2 SVGIG (reference sequence). The chain has TRBV30 and TRBJ2-5, with D unresolved. The sample was a population of CD138-negative cells sorted from bone marrow. This receptor was identified in a donor aged 40 or over with multiple myeloma. The CDR3 loop is CAWDYQETQYF. CDR3 DNA: TGTGCCTGGGACTACCAAGAGACCCAGTACTTC.